A selection of T cell receptor beta chains follows, all from one sample in a study of technical replicates of blood from a few donors. Here immunoSEQ multiplex PCR was the method, and the copy in TCRdb shows in-frame clones only, minus some. Among about 84,000 clones, roughly 98% were seen once, and the ten largest hold around 0.15%. Sequencing used T cells isolated from PBMCs. The receptor source for this set is a human donor in good health. The CDR3 runs from the conserved cysteine through the conserved F or W. A D gene is named only where the DNA matches it firmly. Clone sizes are given selectively: once, few, many, or a class where the clone is expanded.

D gene	V gene	J gene	clone size	CDR3 protein	CDR3 DNA
.	TRBV5-6	TRBJ2-4	.	CASSLDIAKNIQYF	TGTGCCAGCAGCTTGGATATAGCCAAAAACATTCAGTACTTC
TRBD2	TRBV4-1	TRBJ2-5	.	CASSQVAGGETQYF	TGCGCCAGCAGCCAAGTAGCGGGAGGTGAGACCCAGTACTTC
TRBD1	TRBV9	TRBJ1-5	.	CASSAGQGANQAQHF	TGTGCCAGCAGCGCGGGACAGGGGGCCAATCAAGCCCAGCATTTT
.	TRBV2	TRBJ2-1	.	CASRPRERSSYNEQFF	TGTGCCAGCAGGCCTAGGGAGCGGAGCTCCTACAATGAGCAGTTCTTC
TRBD1	TRBV27	TRBJ1-1	.	CASRPSKQGWDTEAFF	TGTGCCAGCCGACCCTCTAAACAGGGGTGGGACACTGAAGCTTTCTTT
TRBD1	TRBV7-9	TRBJ2-1	.	CASSYGTGDSNEQFF	TGTGCCAGCAGTTACGGGACAGGGGATTCCAATGAGCAGTTCTTC
TRBD1	TRBV14	TRBJ1-2	.	CASSPQGSYGYTF	TGTGCCAGCAGCCCACAGGGGTCCTATGGCTACACCTTC
.	TRBV28	TRBJ2-1	.	CASSFRDYDNEQFF	TGTGCCAGCAGTTTCCGAGATTATGACAATGAGCAGTTCTTC
TRBD1	TRBV29-1	TRBJ2-7	.	CSIGTGGDYEQYF	TGCAGCATTGGGACAGGCGGCGACTACGAGCAGTACTTC
TRBD2	TRBV5-1	TRBJ2-5	.	CASSLGEGLKETQYF	TGCGCCAGCAGCTTGGGGGAGGGTCTCAAAGAGACCCAGTACTTC
.	TRBV5-4	TRBJ2-7	.	CASSVDSTSTGEQYF	TGTGCCAGCAGCGTAGATAGTACCTCAACAGGCGAGCAGTACTTC
TRBD1	TRBV6-5	TRBJ1-2	.	CASRTGNYGYTF	TGTGCCAGTAGGACAGGGAACTATGGCTACACCTTC
.	TRBV29-1	TRBJ2-5	.	CSQYTGTSETQYF	TGCAGCCAGTATACAGGGACAAGTGAGACCCAGTACTTC
.	TRBV2	TRBJ2-3	.	CASGGFGDTQYF	TGTGCCAGCGGGGGGTTTGGAGATACGCAGTATTTT
.	TRBV5-6	TRBJ2-2	.	CASSSRADLTGELFF	TGTGCCAGCAGCTCGAGGGCCGACCTCACCGGGGAGCTGTTTTTT
.	TRBV5-4	TRBJ2-5	.	CASSPGGARGLQETQYF	TGTGCCAGCAGCCCGGGAGGCGCCAGGGGACTGCAAGAGACCCAGTACTTC
TRBD2	TRBV5-1	TRBJ2-7	.	CASSWTLAGGTYEQYF	TGCGCCAGCAGCTGGACCCTAGCGGGGGGAACTTACGAGCAGTACTTC
.	TRBV11-3	TRBJ2-3	.	CASSLQGRETDTQYF	TGTGCCAGCAGCTTACAGGGCAGGGAAACAGATACGCAGTATTTT
TRBD2	TRBV5-8	TRBJ2-5	.	CASSLTSGKETQYF	TGTGCCAGCAGCTTGACTAGCGGAAAAGAGACCCAGTACTTC
.	TRBV2	TRBJ2-3	.	CASRGGHTDTQYF	TGTGCCAGCCGTGGAGGCCACACAGATACGCAGTATTTT
.	TRBV18	TRBJ2-3	once	CASSPRPTSTDTQYF	TGTGCCAGCTCACCTCGACCGACTAGCACAGATACGCAGTATTTT
.	TRBV27	TRBJ1-5	.	CASSLGRGDWDQPQHF	TGTGCCAGCAGTCTGGGTCGTGGAGATTGGGATCAGCCCCAGCATTTT
TRBD1	TRBV19	TRBJ1-5	few	CASSTTGGHQPQHF	TGTGCCAGTAGTACGACAGGGGGCCATCAGCCCCAGCATTTT
TRBD1	TRBV11-2	TRBJ1-3	.	CASSLDRPSTGTGNTIYF	TGTGCCAGCAGCTTAGATCGCCCCTCGACAGGGACTGGAAACACCATATATTTT
.	TRBV5-1	TRBJ1-1	.	CASSLGGMGGDTEAFF	TGCGCCAGCAGCCTCGGAGGTATGGGGGGGGACACTGAAGCTTTCTTT
.	TRBV7-9	TRBJ2-7	.	CASSLTGEGAYEQYF	TGTGCCAGCAGCCTGACAGGCGAGGGAGCCTACGAGCAGTACTTC
.	TRBV28	TRBJ2-1	once	CASSSDRQGGEQFF	TGTGCCAGCAGTTCGGATCGTCAAGGGGGTGAGCAGTTCTTC
TRBD1	TRBV5-1	TRBJ2-2	.	CASRGQGWINTGELFF	TGCGCCAGCAGGGGACAGGGGTGGATCAACACCGGGGAGCTGTTTTTT
TRBD1	TRBV7-8	TRBJ1-6	.	CASSLDPWGQFYNSPLHF	TGTGCCAGCAGCTTAGACCCTTGGGGACAGTTTTATAATTCACCCCTCCACTTT
TRBD1	TRBV4-1	TRBJ2-7	once	CASSQGQGAYEQYF	TGCGCCAGCAGCCAAGGACAGGGTGCCTACGAGCAGTACTTC
TRBD2	TRBV5-1	TRBJ2-5	.	CASSLGGGKQETQYF	TGCGCCAGCAGCTTGGGCGGGGGGAAACAAGAGACCCAGTACTTC
.	TRBV30	TRBJ1-1	.	CAWSVGGNTEAFF	TGTGCCTGGAGTGTAGGGGGGAACACTGAAGCTTTCTTT
TRBD1	TRBV7-2	TRBJ1-4	few	CASSRSQGWSKLFF	TGTGCCAGCAGTCGATCACAGGGGTGGTCTAAACTGTTTTTT
.	TRBV4-1	TRBJ1-1	.	CASSLRTGRGGHTEAFF	TGCGCCAGCAGCCTCAGAACCGGGCGGGGGGGGCACACTGAAGCTTTCTTT
.	TRBV30	TRBJ2-1	.	CAWSVQTGDNEQFF	TGTGCCTGGAGTGTACAAACAGGCGACAATGAGCAGTTCTTC
TRBD1	TRBV5-1	TRBJ2-7	.	CASSTRTGGGEQYF	TGCGCCAGCAGCACCCGGACAGGGGGGGGCGAGCAGTACTTC
.	TRBV6-6	TRBJ1-1	.	CASSYGTGRDTEAFF	TGTGCCAGCAGTTACGGTACAGGTCGGGACACTGAAGCTTTCTTT
TRBD1	TRBV19	TRBJ1-1	.	CASSDRGNTEAFF	TGTGCCAGTAGTGACAGGGGGAACACTGAAGCTTTCTTT
TRBD1	TRBV4-1	TRBJ2-3	.	CASSQKPPGTGVYTDTQYF	TGCGCCAGCAGCCAAAAGCCCCCCGGGACAGGGGTCTACACAGATACGCAGTATTTT
TRBD1	TRBV4-1	TRBJ1-6	.	CASMLAPRQGASLFSPLHF	TGCGCCAGCATGCTAGCCCCCCGACAGGGGGCCTCTCTGTTTTCACCCCTCCACTTT
TRBD1	TRBV28	TRBJ1-5	.	CASSPGQGNQPQHF	TGTGCCAGCAGCCCGGGACAGGGCAATCAGCCCCAGCATTTT
.	TRBV5-4	TRBJ2-7	.	CASSNSPRVSHYEQYF	TGTGCCAGCAGCAACTCACCCAGGGTTTCCCACTACGAGCAGTACTTC
.	TRBV27	TRBJ2-3	few	CASSFGQADTQYF	TGTGCCAGCAGTTTTGGGCAGGCAGATACGCAGTATTTT
.	TRBV7-3	TRBJ1-1	once	CASSLGQNTEAFF	TGTGCCAGCAGCTTAGGACAGAACACTGAAGCTTTCTTT
TRBD2	TRBV7-9	TRBJ2-3	.	CASSSSGADTQYF	TGTGCCAGCAGCTCTAGCGGGGCCGATACGCAGTATTTT
.	TRBV6-6	TRBJ1-1	.	CASSYNLFYTEAFF	TGTGCCAGCAGTTACAACCTATTTTACACTGAAGCTTTCTTT
TRBD1	TRBV7-9	TRBJ2-3	.	CASSRTGASTDTQYF	TGTGCCAGCAGTCGGACAGGGGCCAGCACAGATACGCAGTATTTT
TRBD2	TRBV7-9	TRBJ2-3	.	CASSFDLAGRTDTQYF	TGTGCCAGCAGCTTCGACTTAGCGGGGCGGACAGATACGCAGTATTTT
TRBD2	TRBV7-2	TRBJ2-7	.	CASSLFPSAGEFSYEQYF	TGTGCCAGCAGCTTATTCCCTTCTGCGGGGGAGTTCTCCTACGAGCAGTACTTC
.	TRBV6-6	TRBJ2-7	once	CATSSGGVDYEQYF	TGTGCCACCTCATCGGGCGGGGTTGACTACGAGCAGTACTTC